The sequence of this T cell receptor (beta chain) was determined in a study of T cells after yellow fever vaccination. There are many counts of this clonotype. In making TCR cDNA, 5'RACE template switching added a universal primer site and UMIs to it. TCRdb analysed the 5' RACE reads with MiXCR anew, one entry per CDR3 protein. The table has more than 95,000 distinct CDR3 sequences, around 6.7% seen once. With 5 bases removed from V and 6 bases from J, the gap between germline ends came to 15 bases. The CDR3 contains 14 residues. In germline, CDR1 is SGHTA, CDR2 FQGNSA. The V gene is TRBV7-2, the J gene TRBJ2-3, with D perhaps TRBD1 (6 bases). The receptor's source is a man aged 18 to 35 who received the YFV17D yellow fever vaccine. The input for sequencing was CD4+ T cells sorted from PBMCs, taken around 45 days after the first yellow fever vaccination. The CDR3 DNA follows: TGTGCCAGCAGCCCTAGTGGGGGCTCGGATACGCAGTATTTT. Protein product: CASSPSGGSDTQYF.